This paragraph covers one T cell receptor beta chain sequence. As yet, its antigen is unknown. The sample comes from a study of neoadjuvant anti-PD-1 for oral cavity cancer. Across the study: Patients without progression received a fourth nivolumab dose around day 43, then surgical resection on days 50-56.

The study's findings and limits: Pretreatment Treg/Th17 ratio correlated inversely with post-treatment tumor clonality. PBMC Gini-index clonality exceeded responders' in non-responders post-nivolumab.

Germline CDR1 reads SNHLY; CDR2 reads FYNNEI. V trimming: 6 bases; J trimming: 2 bases; junction bases outside the gene matches: 9. CDR3 size: 15 residues. As to time point: after neoadjuvant nivolumab, at surgical resection. Here immunoSEQ multiplex PCR was the method, and the copy in TCRdb shows in-frame clones only, minus some. In the table there are thousands of clones, 55% to 70% of which are singletons. The sequence was obtained from a person aged 35-80 years with oral cavity squamous cell carcinoma. V usage is TRBV2 and J usage is TRBJ1-2; 7 positions match TRBD1. Sequenced here: PBMCs, sampled after nivolumab (anti-PD-1) treatment. In nucleotides, the CDR3 is TGTGCCAGCAGAGAACGACAGGGAATAAACTATGGCTACACCTTC. Protein product: CASRERQGINYGYTF. Looking up the rest from reference TRBV2 and TRBJ1-2 gives the full variable domain: EPEVTQTPSHQVTQMGQEVILRCVPISNHLYFYWYRQILGQKVEFLVSFYNNEISEKSEIFDDQFSVERPDGSNFTLKIRSTKLEDSAMYFCASRERQGINYGYTFGSGTRLTVV.